The present TCR beta chain was sequenced within a study of blood T cell repertoires in COVID-19. Profiling relied on immunoSEQ multiplex PCR, and the TCRdb table lists in-frame clones only, not all of them. The sample consists of roughly 52,000 clones, roughly 86% of them appearing once. This CDR3 comprises 15 residues. Germline V gene lookup returns CDR1 SEHNR and CDR2 FQNEAQ (reference sequence). With V trimmed by 1 base and J by 0 bases, 0 bases remained unmatched. This chain uses TRBV7-9 with TRBJ2-1, with 7 bases fitting TRBD2. This TCR was recovered from a man aged 40-49 years with COVID-19, enrolled during active disease. Sequenced sample: peripheral blood. Here the CDR3 DNA reads TGTGCCAGCAGCTTAGGGGGGGGCTCCTACAATGAGCAGTTCTTC. Its protein is CASSLGGGSYNEQFF.